This T cell receptor (beta chain) was profiled in a study of blood T cell repertoires in COVID-19. Study-level background: Nucleic acid was either cDNA or gDNA, and it came from T cells, B-cell-depleted T cells, or PBMCs.

The CDR3 contains 14 residues. Germline CDR1 KGHDR, CDR2 SFDVKD. V was clipped by 6 bases and J by 7 bases, with 17 bases between them. Sequenced by immunoSEQ multiplex PCR; TCRdb stores in-frame clones only, minus some. The sample holds roughly 170,000 clones, 82% seen once. This clone has a count of ten or more. The rearrangement joins TRBV24-1 to TRBJ2-5; maybe TRBD2 (6 bases). The receptor was derived from a man in his fifties or sixties who had recovered from COVID-19. The sample was PBMCs or T cells enriched from blood (not recorded which). Here the CDR3 reads CATSRDGLPGTQYF. CDR3 nucleotides: TGTGCCACCAGTCGGGACGGACTACCTGGGACCCAGTACTTC.